One and the same sample provided the 32 T cell receptor beta chains below, sequenced in a study of cytomegalovirus exposure and HLA in healthy donors (dated by TCRdb to the late 2010s). Library construction relied on the immunoSEQ multiplex PCR assay. The clones in this table, taken by TCRdb from immuneACCESS, are in-frame only. Not every clone is retained; where verified, under half of the shortfall comes from an unresolved V gene, and the cause of the rest is unknown. This sample comprises 120,000 or so clones, about 84% of them detected only once. 2.1% of the sample is held by the ten biggest clonotypes. Specimen: PBMCs. These receptors all come from a woman in her twenties or thirties in good health and CMV-seronegative.

The rearrangement joins TRBV7-9 to TRBJ2-3, with 11 bases that match TRBD2. Germline-derived CDR1 and CDR2 are SEHNR and FQNEAQ (reference sequence). The CDR3 extends over 16 amino acids. V was clipped by 6 bases and J by 0 bases; unmatched bases: 5. In DNA, the CDR3 is TGTGCCAGCAGAAAACTAGCGGGGGTTAGCACAGATACGCAGTATTTT. Amino acid sequence: CASRKLAGVSTDTQYF. Full variable domain (outside the CDR3, taken from reference TRBV7-9 and TRBJ2-3): DTGVSQNPRHKITKRGQNVTFRCDPISEHNRLYWYRQTLGQGPEFLTYFQNEAQLEKSRLLSDRFSAERPKGSFSTLEIQRTEQGDSAMYLCASRKLAGVSTDTQYFGPGTRLTVL.

The chain is built from TRBV2 and TRBJ2-5, with 8 bases that match TRBD1. Unmatched junction bases numbered 9, after V lost 5 bases and J lost 7 bases. This CDR3 is 14 amino acids long. The germline V gene has CDR1 SNHLY and CDR2 FYNNEI. Here the CDR3 reads CASSTGQARGTQYF. The CDR3 DNA reads TGTGCCAGCAGTACGGGACAGGCCCGGGGGACCCAGTACTTC.

The rearrangement joins TRBV5-1 to TRBJ2-6; TRBD2 matches at 11 bases. With V trimmed by 3 bases and J by 2 bases, 1 base remained unmatched. Germline-derived CDR1 and CDR2 are SGHRS and YFSETQ. The CDR3 spans 16 residues. This CDR3 is CASSYSGGAGANVLTF. CDR3 coding DNA: TGCGCCAGCAGCTATAGCGGGGGGGCTGGGGCCAACGTCCTGACTTTC.

The rearrangement links TRBV19 to TRBJ2-1; 12 bases fit TRBD2. The length of the CDR3 is 16 residues. CDR1 is LNHDA and CDR2 is SQIVND in the germline V gene (reference sequence). Trimming removed 1 base from V and 15 bases from J; junction bases left unmatched: 13. This CDR3 reads CASSIVGTSGSPERFF. CDR3 bases: TGTGCCAGTAGTATAGTGGGGACTAGCGGGTCCCCCGAGAGGTTCTTC.

The V call is TRBV5-6, the J call TRBJ2-2, with TRBD1 matching 8 bases. CDR1 and CDR2 from the germline V gene are SGHDT and YYEEEE. CDR3 size: 15 residues. V lost 0 bases to trimming and J lost 6 bases; unmatched junction nucleotides: 4. The CDR3 sequence is CASSLGTGKSGELFF. CDR3 DNA sequence: TGTGCCAGCAGCTTGGGGACAGGGAAGTCCGGGGAGCTGTTTTTT.

V and J are TRBV7-2 and TRBJ2-5; 8 nucleotides match TRBD2. The CDR3 has 16 residues. Germline CDR1 reads SGHTA; CDR2 reads FQGNSA. Trimming at V came to 3 bases and at J to 5 bases, leaving 11 bases not matched to a gene. The CDR3 region is CASSLRPGLVGETQYF. The CDR3 DNA reads TGTGCCAGCAGCTTGCGCCCGGGACTAGTTGGGGAGACCCAGTACTTC. The full variable domain, with the rest looked up from reference TRBV7-2 and TRBJ2-5, is GAGVSQSPSNKVTEKGKDVELRCDPISGHTALYWYRQSLGQGLEFLIYFQGNSAPDKSGLPSDRFSAERTGGSVSTLTIQRTQQEDSAVYLCASSLRPGLVGETQYFGPGTRLLVL.

CDR3: CASRQVRNNSPLHF. The CDR3, as DNA: TGTGCCAGCAGACAAGTAAGAAATAATTCACCCCTCCACTTT. This sequence joins TRBV6-1 and TRBJ1-6, with D unclear. Germline V gives CDR1 MNHNS, CDR2 SASEGT. The V gene lost 6 bases and the J gene lost 5 bases, with 11 bases spanning the gap. This CDR3 comprises 14 residues.

In its sample, this clone was seen once. J is TRBJ2-3 and V is TRBV5-1; perhaps TRBD1 as D (5 bases). The V gene lost 0 bases and the J gene lost 4 bases, with 9 bases spanning the gap. There are 14 residues in the CDR3. Per germline, CDR1 SGHRS and CDR2 YFSETQ. The CDR3 sequence: CASSLDQGADTQYF. CDR3 sequence (DNA): TGCGCCAGCAGCTTGGACCAAGGGGCAGATACGCAGTATTTT.

This clone was observed a handful of times. For the CDR3, the DNA is TGTGCCAGCAGCTTAGAAACGTCTAGCGGGGGGAGGGAGACCCAGTACTTC. This encodes CASSLETSSGGRETQYF. This sequence joins TRBV7-2 and TRBJ2-5; 11 bases line up with TRBD2. Losses at the gene ends were 1 base for V and 5 bases for J; bases not matched to a gene: 9. Per the germline V gene, CDR1 is SGHTA and CDR2 is FQGNSA. CDR3 length: 17 residues.

In this sample, this clone turned up a few times. The V gene is TRBV11-2, the J gene TRBJ2-2; no firm D call. The CDR3 sequence is 16 residues long. Germline CDR1 SGHAT, CDR2 FQNNGV. V was trimmed by 5 bases and J by 0 bases, leaving 13 bases between them. CDR3 residues: CASSALSGANTGELFF. The CDR3 DNA is TGTGCCAGCAGCGCTCTCTCCGGAGCGAACACCGGGGAGCTGTTTTTT.

This clone has just a few counts. The chain recombines TRBV19 with TRBJ1-6, with 9 bases identical to TRBD1. The CDR3 has 15 residues. In germline, CDR1 is LNHDA, CDR2 SQIVND (reference sequence). V lost 6 bases to trimming and J lost 7 bases; unmatched junction nucleotides: 7. CDR3 region: CASRDDDRGNSPLHF. In DNA, the CDR3 is TGTGCCAGTAGGGATGATGACAGGGGGAATTCACCCCTCCACTTT. Using reference TRBV19 and TRBJ1-6 for the parts outside the CDR3, the full variable domain is DGGITQSPKYLFRKEGQNVTLSCEQNLNHDAMYWYRQDPGQGLRLIYYSQIVNDFQKGDIAEGYSVSREKKESFPLTVTSAQKNPTAFYLCASRDDDRGNSPLHFGNGTRLTVT.

In regard to this clone: Other DNA sequences of this sample code for an identical CDR3. This CDR3 is CAISERGTNTGELFF. DNA for the CDR3: TGTGCCATCAGTGAGCGGGGGACGAACACCGGGGAGCTGTTTTTT. The chain employs TRBV10-3 and TRBJ2-2; perhaps TRBD2 as D (6 bases). The germline V gene has CDR1 ENHRY and CDR2 SYGVKD. V gave up 2 bases and J gave up 0 bases, with 7 bases separating them. The CDR3 spans 15 residues.

The chain has TRBV15 and TRBJ1-1; the D is unclear. There are 13 residues in the CDR3. Trimming pared 1 base from V and 5 bases from J, leaving 8 bases between. Per germline, CDR1 LNHNV and CDR2 YYDKDF (reference sequence). The DNA for the CDR3 is TGTGCCACCAGCAGAGTCGGAGAGACTGAAGCTTTCTTT. Protein product: CATSRVGETEAFF.

The J gene is TRBJ2-7, the V gene TRBV9, with 8 bases aligning to TRBD2. V was clipped by 3 bases and J by 6 bases; unmatched bases: 8. The CDR3 sequence is 14 residues long. Germline lookup yields CDR1 SGDLS and CDR2 YYNGEE. The CDR3 DNA reads as TGTGCCAGCAGCGCAACCTACCGGGGGGGCGAGCAGTACTTC. It encodes CASSATYRGGEQYF.

The CDR3, as DNA: TGTGCCAGCAGCCGTAGACAGGACGCCTACGAGCAGTACTTC. Translation gives CASSRRQDAYEQYF. This chain uses TRBV4-2 with TRBJ2-7; possible D gene TRBD1, 6 bases. Trimming took 4 bases from V and 2 from J, leaving 12 bases between them. The CDR3 is 14 residues long. Looked up from germline, CDR1 is LGHNA and CDR2 is YNFKEQ.

The chain joins TRBV4-3 to TRBJ2-6, with a possible D match to TRBD1 (5 bases). The V end was cut by 0 bases, the J end by 0 bases, with 9 bases between. The CDR3 loop spans 17 amino acids. Germline assignment: CDR1 LGHNA and CDR2 YSLEER. The CDR3 spells CASSQDRASSGANVLTF. In DNA form, the CDR3 reads TGCGCCAGCAGCCAAGACAGGGCAAGCTCTGGGGCCAACGTCCTGACTTTC.

CDR3 bases: TGTGCCAGCAGTTTTCAAGGGGATGGGAACACTGAAGCTTTCTTT. Protein sequence: CASSFQGDGNTEAFF. V and J are TRBV27 and TRBJ1-1; TRBD1 is a possible D gene (5 bases). Germline values: CDR1 MNHEY, CDR2 SMNVEV (reference sequence). Trimming took off 3 bases at V and 1 base at J, with 12 bases between the two ends. The CDR3 spans 15 residues.

This clone was observed a single time. The CDR3 nucleotides are TGTGCTAGTGGTTTGGTATTAGGGACAGGGTTGTCTGGGGCCAACGTCCTGACTTTC. Amino acids: CASGLVLGTGLSGANVLTF. The chain recombines TRBV12-5 with TRBJ2-6; 9 bases line up with TRBD1. The CDR3 has 19 amino acids. Trimming at V came to 0 bases and at J to 1 base, leaving 7 bases not matched to a gene. Germline CDR1 and CDR2: LGHNT and FRNRAP.

The chain is built from TRBV7-9 and TRBJ2-3, with D tentatively TRBD2 (5 bases). The V gene lost 5 bases and the J gene lost 5 bases, with 14 bases spanning the gap. The CDR3 sequence is 14 residues long. The germline V gene has CDR1 SEHNR and CDR2 FQNEAQ (reference sequence). The CDR3 DNA reads as TGTGCCAGCAGCCCAACGGGGAAAGGAGATACGCAGTATTTT. This translates into CASSPTGKGDTQYF.

The rearrangement uses TRBV11-2 and TRBJ2-7; TRBD1 aligns across 8 bases. This CDR3 contains 16 residues. CDR1 is SGHAT, CDR2 FQNNGV, per germline. V trimming: 5 bases; J trimming: 3 bases; junction bases outside the gene matches: 12. The CDR3 here is CASSAGGAGGIYEQYF. CDR3 nucleotide sequence: TGTGCCAGCAGCGCCGGAGGGGCAGGGGGCATCTACGAGCAGTACTTC. Combining the CDR3 with reference TRBV11-2 and TRBJ2-7 gives the whole variable domain EAGVAQSPRYKIIEKRQSVAFWCNPISGHATLYWYQQILGQGPKLLIQFQNNGVVDDSQLPKDRFSAERLKGVDSTLKIQPAKLEDSAVYLCASSAGGAGGIYEQYFGPGTRLTVT.

The chain recombines TRBV7-9 with TRBJ1-6; possible D gene TRBD1, 6 bases. The CDR3 consists of 14 residues. Per the germline V gene, CDR1 is SEHNR and CDR2 is FQNEAQ (reference sequence). The V and J ends lost 3 bases and 7 bases respectively, with 10 bases between them. The CDR3 nucleotides read TGTGCCAGCAGCTTTTCGGGACAAAATTCACCCCTCCACTTT. It is translated as CASSFSGQNSPLHF.

The CDR3 loop reads CASSDGVGGTEAFF. The CDR3 DNA is TGTGCCAGCAGTGATGGAGTGGGGGGCACTGAAGCTTTCTTT. The chain links TRBV6-1 to TRBJ1-1; D is possibly TRBD1 (5 bases). Trimming removed 3 bases from V and 4 bases from J, with 12 bases in between. CDR3 size: 14 residues. The V gene's germline CDR1 is MNHNS and CDR2 SASEGT.

The V gene is TRBV27, the J gene TRBJ2-7, with TRBD2 matching over 8 bases. CDR3 length: 14 residues. Germline V CDR1 and CDR2: MNHEY, SMNVEV (reference sequence). Germline trimming cut 6 bases from V and 1 base from J; bases unmatched to any gene: 5. CDR3 residues: CASSLSGGSYEQYF. The CDR3 region has the DNA TGTGCCAGCAGCTTAAGCGGGGGATCCTACGAGCAGTACTTC.

The V call is TRBV5-6, the J call TRBJ1-1; no definite D call. The CDR3 has 13 residues. V shed 0 bases and J shed 1 base, with 4 bases lying between them. Germline V CDR1 and CDR2: SGHDT, YYEEEE. CDR3 residues: CASSLDQNTEAFF. The CDR3 nucleotides are TGTGCCAGCAGCTTGGATCAGAACACTGAAGCTTTCTTT.

The chain is built from TRBV19 and TRBJ2-7, with D possibly TRBD1 on 6 matching bases. Between the trimmed V and J ends, which lost 10 bases and 2 bases, there was a span of 15 bases. The CDR3 contains 13 residues. Looked up from germline, CDR1 is LNHDA and CDR2 is SQIVND (reference sequence). In DNA form, the CDR3 reads TGTGCCACGAGGGGCGGACAGACCTACGAGCAGTACTTC. Amino acids: CATRGGQTYEQYF. Full variable domain (outside the CDR3, taken from reference TRBV19 and TRBJ2-7): DGGITQSPKYLFRKEGQNVTLSCEQNLNHDAMYWYRQDPGQGLRLIYYSQIVNDFQKGDIAEGYSVSREKKESFPLTVTSAQKNPTAFYLCATRGGQTYEQYFGPGTRLTVT.

The rearrangement links TRBV19 to TRBJ1-4, with 7 nucleotides matching TRBD1. Germline-derived CDR1 and CDR2 are LNHDA and SQIVND (reference sequence). The V gene end was trimmed by 5 bases and the J gene end by 8 bases; junction bases not matched to a gene: 8. This CDR3 has 14 residues. In DNA form, the CDR3 reads TGTGCCAGTAGTTCTTGGACAGGAGGAGAAAAACTGTTTTTT. Protein product: CASSSWTGGEKLFF.

The chain recombines TRBV30 with TRBJ1-2; tentatively, D is TRBD1 (6 bases). V was cut by 3 bases and J by 3 bases, with 11 bases left in between. Germline V CDR1 and CDR2: GTSNPN, SVGIG (reference sequence). CDR3 length: 13 residues. The CDR3 nucleotides are TGTGCCTGGAGAGCGCAGGGGCACTATGGCTACACCTTC. It yields the protein CAWRAQGHYGYTF.

CDR3 sequence: CASSPSRDSSNQPQHF. For the CDR3, the DNA is TGCGCCAGCAGCCCGAGCCGGGACAGTAGCAATCAGCCCCAGCATTTT. The chain links TRBV4-1 to TRBJ1-5, with 7 bases that match TRBD1. CDR1 is MGHRA, CDR2 YSYEKL, per germline. CDR3 size: 16 residues. After removal of 4 bases from V and 0 bases from J, the junction contained 6 bases not matched to a gene.

Only a few counts were recorded for this clone. The V gene is TRBV30, the J gene TRBJ1-6; D is undetermined. This CDR3 contains 13 residues. CDR1 is GTSNPN and CDR2 is SVGIG in the germline V gene (reference sequence). Trimming cost V 3 bases and J 3 bases, with 6 bases left between them. CDR3 bases: TGTGCCTGGAGGGACTTCTATAATTCACCCCTCCACTTT. It translates to CAWRDFYNSPLHF.

This chain joins TRBV29-1 and TRBJ2-7; weak D call: TRBD1 (5 bases). Germline-derived CDR1 and CDR2 are SQVTM and ANQGSEA. V gave up 6 bases and J gave up 3 bases, with 9 bases separating them. The CDR3 length is 11 residues. The CDR3 loop is CSVKGFYEQYF. Written as DNA, the CDR3 is TGCAGCGTAAAGGGGTTCTACGAGCAGTACTTC.

This sequence joins TRBV7-9 and TRBJ2-5, with a tentative D call TRBD1 (6 bases). Germline V gene lookup returns CDR1 SEHNR and CDR2 FQNEAQ (reference sequence). The CDR3 runs to 13 residues. V shed 5 bases and J shed 4 bases, with 11 bases lying between them. CDR3 region: CASSQTGPETQYF. The DNA of the CDR3 is TGTGCCAGCAGCCAAACAGGGCCAGAGACCCAGTACTTC. Combining the CDR3 with reference TRBV7-9 and TRBJ2-5 gives the whole variable domain DTGVSQNPRHKITKRGQNVTFRCDPISEHNRLYWYRQTLGQGPEFLTYFQNEAQLEKSRLLSDRFSAERPKGSFSTLEIQRTEQGDSAMYLCASSQTGPETQYFGPGTRLLVL.

The chain uses TRBV27 and TRBJ2-7; TRBD1 aligns across 11 bases. The germline CDR1 and CDR2 sequences are MNHEY and SMNVEV (reference sequence). The V and J ends lost 4 bases and 7 bases, in that order; junction bases with no gene match: 9. The CDR3 extends over 15 amino acids. CDR3 in amino acids: CASSSPGQGVEEQYF. The CDR3 region has the DNA TGTGCCAGCAGTTCTCCGGGACAGGGGGTAGAGGAGCAGTACTTC.